Each of the 10 T cell receptor beta chains below was sequenced from the same sample in a study of Ad26.COV2.S vaccination and SARS-CoV-2 variants. TCRdb's copy holds only in-frame clones and misses some; the assay was immunoSEQ multiplex PCR. The sample includes about 320,000 clones, about 90% of them seen just once. Indicated treatment: 19 received Ad26.COV2.S at low or high dose, single or two shots; several received placebo; per-sample allocation not given. Samples were taken on day 63 after the first vaccine or placebo injection. The input for sequencing was peripheral blood, taken in a trial of Ad26.COV2.S vaccine versus placebo. These receptors were collected from a person aged 18-60 years who received the Ad26.COV2.S COVID-19 vaccine or a placebo.

This clone was seen a single time. This rearrangement joins TRBV5-4 to TRBJ1-2; D is uncertain. The germline CDR1 and CDR2 sequences are SGHNT and YYREEE (reference sequence). The CDR3 is 13 residues long. V shed 4 bases and J shed 9 bases, with 16 bases lying between them. As DNA, the CDR3 is TGTGCCAGCAGCCCCGCAAGTGAAATCCGCTACACCTTC. Amino acid sequence: CASSPASEIRYTF.

This chain links TRBV3-1 (or the pseudogene TRBV3-2) with TRBJ1-1; 12 bases fit TRBD1. CDR1 LGHDT and CDR2 YNNKEL come from the germline V gene (reference sequence). J lost 5 bases, V lost 4 bases, and 8 bases had no gene match. CDR3 length equals 16 residues. This CDR3 reads CASSPGTGGKGTEAFF. CDR3 DNA: TGTGCCAGCAGCCCCGGGACAGGGGGCAAGGGGACTGAAGCTTTCTTT.

The chain carries TRBV6-2 or TRBV6-3 and TRBJ2-2; D call uncertain. V lost 6 bases, J lost 2 bases, and 10 bases lay in between. The CDR3 is 14 amino acids. CDR1 is MNHEY, CDR2 SVGEGT, per germline. DNA of the CDR3: TGTGCCAGCAGCCATTCTTCTAACACCGGGGAGCTGTTTTTT. This encodes CASSHSSNTGELFF.

The chain joins TRBV7-6 to TRBJ1-5; 7 bases line up with TRBD1. CDR1 is SGHVS, CDR2 FNYEAQ, per germline. The CDR3 extends over 16 amino acids. Unmatched junction bases numbered 10, after V lost 5 bases and J lost 3 bases. The CDR3 DNA follows: TGTGCCAGCAGCCCAGCGGTAGGGGGCATCAATCAGCCCCAGCATTTT. Translating it yields CASSPAVGGINQPQHF.

V and J are TRBV3-1 (or the pseudogene TRBV3-2) and TRBJ1-1; maybe TRBD1 (5 bases). Trimming pared 1 base from V and 12 bases from J, leaving 15 bases between. CDR3 size: 13 residues. Germline CDR1 is LGHDT and CDR2 is YNNKEL (reference sequence). This chain's CDR3 is CASSQVVGGVPFF. DNA for the CDR3: TGTGCCAGCAGCCAAGTGGTGGGGGGAGTACCTTTCTTT.

The chain joins TRBV2 to TRBJ1-2, with D hard to call. The V end was cut by 8 bases, the J end by 4 bases, with 8 bases between. The CDR3 extends over 11 amino acids. CDR1 is SNHLY, CDR2 FYNNEI, per germline. CDR3 DNA sequence: TGTGCCAGCTGTTTAAGCTATGGCTACACCTTC. It yields the protein CASCLSYGYTF.

The chain combines TRBV4-1 with TRBJ2-1; 16 nucleotides agree with TRBD2. J lost 9 bases, V lost 4 bases, and 9 bases had no gene match. The CDR3 totals 17 residues. Germline loops: CDR1 MGHRA, CDR2 YSYEKL. In DNA form, the CDR3 reads TGCGCCAGCAGCCCCCTAGGGACTAGCGGGGGGGCGGGTGAGCAGTTCTTC. Protein sequence: CASSPLGTSGGAGEQFF.

The chain couples TRBV7-8 to TRBJ1-1; the D gene is possibly TRBD1 (5 bases). Germline assignment: CDR1 SGHVS and CDR2 FQNEAQ. The CDR3 has 16 amino acids. V was trimmed by 1 base and J by 4 bases, leaving 16 bases between them. The CDR3 loop reads CASSLVGSLGLTEAFF. CDR3 bases: TGTGCCAGCAGCTTAGTCGGCAGTCTGGGGCTCACTGAAGCTTTCTTT. Full variable domain (missing parts from reference TRBV7-8 and TRBJ1-1): GAGVSQSPRYKVAKRGQDVALRCDPISGHVSLFWYQQALGQGPEFLTYFQNEAQLDKSGLPSDRFFAERPEGSVSTLKIQRTQQEDSAVYLCASSLVGSLGLTEAFFGQGTRLTVV.

The chain joins TRBV25-1 to TRBJ2-3; D not resolved. The CDR3 has 14 amino acids. V gave up 5 bases and J gave up 3 bases, with 12 bases separating them. Germline assignment: CDR1 MGHDK and CDR2 SYGVNS. CDR3 loop: CASSHRESTDTQYF. CDR3 sequence (DNA): TGTGCCAGCAGTCATAGGGAATCGACAGATACGCAGTATTTT.

CDR3 sequence (DNA): TGTGCCAGCGGGACTGATTCCTACAATGAGCAGTTCTTC. Translating gives CASGTDSYNEQFF. V gene TRBV5-4 combines with J gene TRBJ2-1, with D possibly TRBD2 on 6 matching bases. CDR1 is SGHNT, CDR2 YYREEE, per germline (reference sequence). CDR3 length: 13 residues. V was shortened by 7 bases and J by 1 base, with 9 bases between the two germline ends. The full variable domain, its missing parts supplied by reference TRBV5-4 and TRBJ2-1, is ETGVTQSPTHLIKTRGQQVTLRCSSQSGHNTVSWYQQALGQGPQFIFQYYREEENGRGNFPPRFSGLQFPNYSSELNVNALELDDSALYLCASGTDSYNEQFFGPGTRLTVL.